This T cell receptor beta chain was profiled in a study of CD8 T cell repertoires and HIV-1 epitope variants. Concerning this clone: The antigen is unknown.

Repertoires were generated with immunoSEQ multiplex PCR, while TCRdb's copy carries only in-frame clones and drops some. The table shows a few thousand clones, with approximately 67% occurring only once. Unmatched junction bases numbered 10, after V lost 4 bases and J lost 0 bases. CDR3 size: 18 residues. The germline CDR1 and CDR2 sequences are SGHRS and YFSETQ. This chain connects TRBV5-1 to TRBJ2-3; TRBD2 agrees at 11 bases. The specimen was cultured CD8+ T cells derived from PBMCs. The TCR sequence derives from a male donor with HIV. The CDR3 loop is CASSPTSGTTLSTDTQYF. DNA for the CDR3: TGCGCCAGCAGCCCGACTAGCGGGACCACTCTGAGCACAGATACGCAGTATTTT.